This TCR beta chain was found in a study of shared clonotypes between healthy human individuals. For the study at large: The study used three CD4 naive, three CD4 memory, two CD8 naive and one CD8 memory plate per donor.

Clones were read by immunoSEQ multiplex PCR, and TCRdb kept only the in-frame ones, dropping some. The table includes approximately 980,000 clones, about 80% detected once. Researchers partitioned CD4+ cells into CD45RA+ naive and CD45RA-negative memory subsets. A remark on this clone: As yet, its antigen is unknown.

Study outcomes and limitations: Naive CD4 clonotypes overlapped across a few donors at about 5.2%. Sequencing depth was predicted to influence how clonotypes are shared among donors.

The junction had 10 bases not matched to a gene; V was cut back by 10 bases and J by 5 bases. This CDR3 spans 14 amino acids. Germline loops: CDR1 ENHRY, CDR2 SYGVKD. Sequencing was done on a sample of memory CD4+ T cells sorted from blood. Sample subset: CD45RA-negative fraction. The TCR comes from a man aged 18 to 29 in good health. The chain joins TRBV10-3 to TRBJ2-1; 8 nucleotides agree with TRBD1. CDR3 sequence: CATGQGNSNNEQFF. The CDR3 bases are TGTGCCACCGGACAGGGAAATTCAAACAATGAGCAGTTCTTC.